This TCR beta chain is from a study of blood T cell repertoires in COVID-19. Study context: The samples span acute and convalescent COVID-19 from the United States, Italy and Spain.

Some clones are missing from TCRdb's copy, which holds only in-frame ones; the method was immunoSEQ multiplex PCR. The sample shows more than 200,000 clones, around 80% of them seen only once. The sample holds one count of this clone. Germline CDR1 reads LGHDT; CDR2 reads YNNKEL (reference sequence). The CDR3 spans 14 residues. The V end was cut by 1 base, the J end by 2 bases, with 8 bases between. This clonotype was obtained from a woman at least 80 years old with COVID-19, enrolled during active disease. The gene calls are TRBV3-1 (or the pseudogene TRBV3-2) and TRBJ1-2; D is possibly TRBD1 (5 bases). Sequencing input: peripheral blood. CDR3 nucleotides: TGTGCCAGCAGCCAAGTGTCAGGGAACTATGGCTACACCTTC. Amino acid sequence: CASSQVSGNYGYTF.